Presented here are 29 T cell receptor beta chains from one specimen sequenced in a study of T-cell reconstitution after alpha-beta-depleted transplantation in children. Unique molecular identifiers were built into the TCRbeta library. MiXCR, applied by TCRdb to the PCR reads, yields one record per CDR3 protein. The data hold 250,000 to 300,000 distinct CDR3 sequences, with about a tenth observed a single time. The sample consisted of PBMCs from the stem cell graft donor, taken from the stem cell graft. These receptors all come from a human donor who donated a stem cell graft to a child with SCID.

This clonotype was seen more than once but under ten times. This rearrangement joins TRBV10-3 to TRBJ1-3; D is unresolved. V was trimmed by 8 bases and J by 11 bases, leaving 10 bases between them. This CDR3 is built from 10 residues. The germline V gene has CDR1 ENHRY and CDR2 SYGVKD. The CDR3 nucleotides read TGTGCCATCGGGGTCGCCCCCATATATTTT. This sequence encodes CAIGVAPIYF.

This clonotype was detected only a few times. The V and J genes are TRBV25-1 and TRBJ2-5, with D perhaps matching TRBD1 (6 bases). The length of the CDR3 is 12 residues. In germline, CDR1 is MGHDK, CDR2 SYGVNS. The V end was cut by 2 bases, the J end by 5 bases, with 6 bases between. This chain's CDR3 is CASSEGQETQYF. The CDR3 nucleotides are TGTGCCAGCAGTGAAGGACAGGAGACCCAGTACTTC.

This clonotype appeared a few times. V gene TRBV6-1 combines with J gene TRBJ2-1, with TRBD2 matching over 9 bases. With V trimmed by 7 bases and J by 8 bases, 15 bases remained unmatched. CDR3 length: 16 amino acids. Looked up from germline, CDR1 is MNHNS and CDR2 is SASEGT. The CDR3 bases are TGTGCCAGCACCCTGACTAGCGGACATAAGCTCCATGAGCAGTTCTTC. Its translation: CASTLTSGHKLHEQFF.

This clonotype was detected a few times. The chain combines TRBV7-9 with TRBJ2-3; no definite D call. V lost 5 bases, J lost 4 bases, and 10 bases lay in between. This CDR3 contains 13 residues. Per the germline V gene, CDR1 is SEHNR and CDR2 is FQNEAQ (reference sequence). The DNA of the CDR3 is TGTGCCAGCAGCCACGTTGGATCAGATACGCAGTATTTT. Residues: CASSHVGSDTQYF.

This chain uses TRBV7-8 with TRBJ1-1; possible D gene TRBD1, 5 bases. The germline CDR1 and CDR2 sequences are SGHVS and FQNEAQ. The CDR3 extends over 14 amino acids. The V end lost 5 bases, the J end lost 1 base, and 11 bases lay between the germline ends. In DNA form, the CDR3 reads TGTGCCAGCAGCCCCCGGGGCGGGAACACTGAAGCTTTCTTT. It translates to CASSPRGGNTEAFF.

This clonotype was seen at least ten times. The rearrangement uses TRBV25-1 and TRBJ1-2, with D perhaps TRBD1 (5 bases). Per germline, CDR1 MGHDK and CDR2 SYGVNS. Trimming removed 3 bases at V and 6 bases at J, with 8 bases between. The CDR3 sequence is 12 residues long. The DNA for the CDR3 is TGTGCCAGCAGTGAGGGGGTACATGGCTACACCTTC. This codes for CASSEGVHGYTF.

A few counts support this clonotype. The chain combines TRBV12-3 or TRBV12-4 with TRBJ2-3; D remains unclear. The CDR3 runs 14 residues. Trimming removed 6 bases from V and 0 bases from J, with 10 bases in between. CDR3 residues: CASSPVRSTDTQYF. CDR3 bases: TGTGCCAGCAGCCCCGTGAGGAGCACAGATACGCAGTATTTT.

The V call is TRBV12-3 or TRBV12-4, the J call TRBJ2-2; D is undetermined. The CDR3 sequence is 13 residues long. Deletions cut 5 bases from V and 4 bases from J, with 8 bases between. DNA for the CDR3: TGTGCCAGCAGTCCCCCCCCCACCGGGGAGCTGTTTTTT. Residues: CASSPPPTGELFF.

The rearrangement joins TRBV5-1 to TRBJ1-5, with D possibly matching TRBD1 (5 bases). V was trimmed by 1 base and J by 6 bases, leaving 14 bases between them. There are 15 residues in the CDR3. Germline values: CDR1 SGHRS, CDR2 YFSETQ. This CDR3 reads CASSLTGLGSQPQHF. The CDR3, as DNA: TGCGCCAGCAGCTTGACGGGGCTTGGGAGTCAGCCCCAGCATTTT.

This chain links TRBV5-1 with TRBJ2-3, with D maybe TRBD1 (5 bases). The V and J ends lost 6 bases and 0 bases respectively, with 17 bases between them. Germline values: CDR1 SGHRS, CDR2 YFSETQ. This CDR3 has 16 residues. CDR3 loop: CASTLLGVPSTDTQYF. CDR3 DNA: TGCGCCAGCACCCTCCTAGGGGTCCCTAGCACAGATACGCAGTATTTT.

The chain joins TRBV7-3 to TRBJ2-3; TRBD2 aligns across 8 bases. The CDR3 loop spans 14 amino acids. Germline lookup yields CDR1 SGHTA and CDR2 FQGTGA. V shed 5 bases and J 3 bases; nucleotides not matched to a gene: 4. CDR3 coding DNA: TGTGCCAGCAGCCCGGGACTAGATACAGATACGCAGTATTTT. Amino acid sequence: CASSPGLDTDTQYF.

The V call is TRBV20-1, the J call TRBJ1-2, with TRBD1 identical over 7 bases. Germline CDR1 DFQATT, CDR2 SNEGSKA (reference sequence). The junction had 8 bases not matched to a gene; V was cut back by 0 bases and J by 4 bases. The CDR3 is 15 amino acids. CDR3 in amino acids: CSARENRGGFYGYTF. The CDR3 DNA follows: TGCAGTGCTAGAGAAAACAGGGGAGGCTTCTATGGCTACACCTTC.

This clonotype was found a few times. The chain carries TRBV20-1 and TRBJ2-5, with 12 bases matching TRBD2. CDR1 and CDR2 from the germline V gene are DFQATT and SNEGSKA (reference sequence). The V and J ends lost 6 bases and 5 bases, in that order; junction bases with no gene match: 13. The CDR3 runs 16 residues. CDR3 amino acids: CSAPLGLAGSWETQYF. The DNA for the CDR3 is TGCAGTGCCCCCCTCGGACTAGCGGGGAGCTGGGAGACCCAGTACTTC.

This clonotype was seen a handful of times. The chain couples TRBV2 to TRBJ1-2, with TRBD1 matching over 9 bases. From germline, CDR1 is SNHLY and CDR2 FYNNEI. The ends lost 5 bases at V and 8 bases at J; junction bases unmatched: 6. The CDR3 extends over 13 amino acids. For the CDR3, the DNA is TGTGCCAGCAGTCCCGGACAGGGGAGAGGCTACACCTTC. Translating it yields CASSPGQGRGYTF.

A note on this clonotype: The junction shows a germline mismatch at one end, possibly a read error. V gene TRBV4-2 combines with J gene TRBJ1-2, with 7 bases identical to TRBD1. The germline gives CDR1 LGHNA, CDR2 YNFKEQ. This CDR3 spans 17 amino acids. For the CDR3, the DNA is TGTGCCATCAGCCCCGGGCTCGGGACAGAGGCTTTCTATGGCTACACCTTC. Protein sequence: CAISPGLGTEAFYGYTF.

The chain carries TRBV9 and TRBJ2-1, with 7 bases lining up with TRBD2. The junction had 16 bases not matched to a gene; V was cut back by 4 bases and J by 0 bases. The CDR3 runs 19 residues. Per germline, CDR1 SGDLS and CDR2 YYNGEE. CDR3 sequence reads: CASSRGEGRTPGSYNEQFF. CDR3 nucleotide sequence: TGTGCCAGCAGCAGAGGGGAGGGTAGGACGCCGGGCTCCTACAATGAGCAGTTCTTC.

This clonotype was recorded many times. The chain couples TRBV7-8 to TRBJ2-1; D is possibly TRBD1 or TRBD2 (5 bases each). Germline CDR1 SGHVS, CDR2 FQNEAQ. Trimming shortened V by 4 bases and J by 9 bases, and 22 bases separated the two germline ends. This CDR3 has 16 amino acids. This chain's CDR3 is CASSSGWDLRGSEQFF. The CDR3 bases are TGTGCCAGCAGCTCGGGGTGGGACCTCCGGGGAAGTGAGCAGTTCTTC.

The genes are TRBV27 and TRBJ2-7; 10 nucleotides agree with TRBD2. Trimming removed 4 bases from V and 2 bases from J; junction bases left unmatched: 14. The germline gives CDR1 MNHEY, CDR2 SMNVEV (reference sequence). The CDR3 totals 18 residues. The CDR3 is CASSSPLALAGAAYEQYF. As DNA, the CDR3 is TGTGCCAGCAGTTCGCCTCTGGCGCTAGCGGGGGCCGCCTACGAGCAGTACTTC.

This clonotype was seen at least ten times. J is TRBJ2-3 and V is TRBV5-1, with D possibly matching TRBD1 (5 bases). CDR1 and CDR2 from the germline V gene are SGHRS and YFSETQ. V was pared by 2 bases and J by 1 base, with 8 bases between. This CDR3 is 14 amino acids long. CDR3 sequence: CASSFQQGTDTQYF. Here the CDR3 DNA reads TGCGCCAGCAGCTTTCAACAGGGCACAGATACGCAGTATTTT.

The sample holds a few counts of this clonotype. In DNA form, the CDR3 reads TGTGCCAGCAGCTTAGCGCCCGGGACAGGGGGGTCCCGCTCCTACGAGCAGTACTTC. It yields the protein CASSLAPGTGGSRSYEQYF. V usage is TRBV11-1 and J usage is TRBJ2-7; 11 bases are shared with TRBD1. After removal of 0 bases from V and 0 bases from J, the junction contained 10 bases not matched to a gene. The CDR3 loop spans 19 amino acids. The germline V gene has CDR1 SGHAT and CDR2 FQDESV (reference sequence). Full variable domain (missing parts from reference TRBV11-1 and TRBJ2-7): EAEVAQSPRYKITEKSQAVAFWCDPISGHATLYWYRQILGQGPELLVQFQDESVVDDSQLPKDRFSAERLKGVDSTLKIQPAELGDSAMYLCASSLAPGTGGSRSYEQYFGPGTRLTVT.

The CDR3 reads CASSLGDGENIQYF. In nucleotides, the CDR3 is TGTGCCAGCAGCTTGGGGGACGGAGAAAACATTCAGTACTTC. The rearrangement joins TRBV5-5 to TRBJ2-4; perhaps D is TRBD1 or TRBD2 (5 bases each). V was clipped by 0 bases and J by 5 bases, with 9 bases between them. The germline V gene has CDR1 SGHKS and CDR2 YYEKEE (reference sequence). The CDR3 sequence is 14 residues long.

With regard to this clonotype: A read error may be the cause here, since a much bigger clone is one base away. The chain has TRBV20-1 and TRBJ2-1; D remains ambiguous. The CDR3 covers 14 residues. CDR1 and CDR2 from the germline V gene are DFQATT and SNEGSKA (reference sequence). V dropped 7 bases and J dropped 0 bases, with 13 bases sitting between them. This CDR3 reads CSVTNPSSYNEQFF. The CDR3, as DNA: TGCAGTGTTACCAACCCCTCCTCCTACAATGAGCAGTTCTTC.

CDR3 sequence reads: CASSPPGQFRGAFF. The CDR3 DNA reads as TGTGCCAGCAGCCCCCCCGGACAGTTTCGGGGGGCTTTCTTT. The chain combines TRBV6-1 with TRBJ1-1, with D possibly being TRBD1 (6 bases). Germline CDR1 is MNHNS and CDR2 is SASEGT. Trimming shortened V by 6 bases and J by 11 bases, and 22 bases separated the two germline ends. The CDR3 sequence is 14 residues long.

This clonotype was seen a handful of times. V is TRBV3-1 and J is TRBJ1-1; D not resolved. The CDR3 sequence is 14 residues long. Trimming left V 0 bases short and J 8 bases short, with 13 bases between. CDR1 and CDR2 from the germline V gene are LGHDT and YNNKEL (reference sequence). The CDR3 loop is CASSQEISRAEAFF. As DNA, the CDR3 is TGTGCCAGCAGCCAAGAGATATCAAGGGCGGAAGCTTTCTTT.

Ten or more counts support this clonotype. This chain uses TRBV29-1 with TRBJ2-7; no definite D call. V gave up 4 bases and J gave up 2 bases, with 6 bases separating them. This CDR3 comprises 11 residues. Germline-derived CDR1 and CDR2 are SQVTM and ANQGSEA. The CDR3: CSVAGAYEQYF. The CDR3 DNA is TGCAGCGTTGCAGGAGCCTACGAGCAGTACTTC.

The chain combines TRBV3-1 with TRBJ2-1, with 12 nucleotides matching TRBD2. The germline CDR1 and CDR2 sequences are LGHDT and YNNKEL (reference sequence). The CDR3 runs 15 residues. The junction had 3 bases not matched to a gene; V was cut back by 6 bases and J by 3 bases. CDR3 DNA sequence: TGTGCCAGCAGACGGACTAGCGGGATCTACAATGAGCAGTTCTTC. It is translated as CASRRTSGIYNEQFF.

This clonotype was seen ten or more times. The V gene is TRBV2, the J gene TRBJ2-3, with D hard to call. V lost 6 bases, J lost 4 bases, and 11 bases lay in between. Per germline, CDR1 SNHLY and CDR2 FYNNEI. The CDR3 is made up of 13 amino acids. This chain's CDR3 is CASREAGPDTQYF. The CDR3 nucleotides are TGTGCCAGCAGAGAGGCTGGGCCAGATACGCAGTATTTT.

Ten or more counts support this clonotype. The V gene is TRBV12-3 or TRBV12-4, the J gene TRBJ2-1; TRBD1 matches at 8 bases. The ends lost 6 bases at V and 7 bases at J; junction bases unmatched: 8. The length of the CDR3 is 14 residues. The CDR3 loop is CASRDRGFENEQFF. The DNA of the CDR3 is TGTGCCAGCAGAGACAGGGGATTCGAGAATGAGCAGTTCTTC.

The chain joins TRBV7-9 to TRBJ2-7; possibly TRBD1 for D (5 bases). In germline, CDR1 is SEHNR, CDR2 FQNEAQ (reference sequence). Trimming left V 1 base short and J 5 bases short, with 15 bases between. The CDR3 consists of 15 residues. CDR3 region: CASSLGPRQKDEQYF. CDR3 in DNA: TGTGCCAGCAGCTTAGGGCCGAGACAGAAGGACGAGCAGTACTTC.